The 26 T cell receptor beta chains in this list originate from one sample, sequenced in a study of T cells after yellow fever vaccination. In TCRdb, the 5' RACE reads were re-called with MiXCR into one record per CDR3 protein. The sample has about 350,000 distinct CDR3 sequences, 11% seen once. Sequences were derived from PBMCs, sampled on the day of the first yellow fever vaccination. These receptors were collected from a man between 18 and 29 years old who received the YFV17D yellow fever vaccine.

This clonotype has more than one count but fewer than ten. The V and J genes are TRBV4-2 and TRBJ2-1; TRBD2 agrees at 7 bases. With V trimmed by 4 bases and J by 8 bases, 11 bases remained unmatched. Germline V gives CDR1 LGHNA, CDR2 YNFKEQ. The CDR3 spans 15 residues. CDR3 region: CASSPQMPRGDEQFF. The CDR3 DNA sequence: TGTGCCAGCAGCCCTCAGATGCCCCGGGGGGATGAGCAGTTCTTC.

The V call is TRBV27, the J call TRBJ1-4, with D tentatively TRBD1 (6 bases). CDR1 is MNHEY and CDR2 is SMNVEV in the germline V gene (reference sequence). V shed 4 bases and J shed 2 bases, with 11 bases lying between them. The length of the CDR3 is 15 residues. The CDR3 sequence: CASSWRGRTNEKLFF. In DNA, the CDR3 is TGTGCCAGCAGTTGGCGGGGGCGGACTAATGAAAAACTGTTTTTT.

This clonotype was seen a handful of times. The chain is built from TRBV9 and TRBJ1-1; maybe TRBD1 (6 bases). With 3 bases removed from V and 1 base from J, the gap between germline ends came to 16 bases. The CDR3 loop spans 16 amino acids. In germline, CDR1 is SGDLS, CDR2 YYNGEE. This CDR3 is CASSAAEQGANTEAFF. As DNA, the CDR3 is TGTGCCAGCAGCGCAGCTGAACAGGGTGCGAACACTGAAGCTTTCTTT.

The table lists this clonotype with a few counts. J is TRBJ2-1 and V is TRBV18; no clear D. Deletions cut 3 bases from V and 0 bases from J, with 9 bases between. This CDR3 contains 15 residues. The germline V gene encodes CDR1 KGHSH and CDR2 LQKENI. The CDR3 loop reads CASSPKITSYNEQFF. For the CDR3, the DNA is TGTGCCAGCTCACCGAAGATAACCTCCTACAATGAGCAGTTCTTC.

This chain uses TRBV20-1 with TRBJ2-5; D gene ambiguous. Germline lookup yields CDR1 DFQATT and CDR2 SNEGSKA (reference sequence). V gave up 1 base and J gave up 4 bases, with 7 bases separating them. CDR3 length: 12 residues. CDR3 region: CSARAPGETQYF. In DNA, the CDR3 is TGCAGTGCTAGAGCCCCAGGAGAGACCCAGTACTTC.

The chain links TRBV5-6 to TRBJ1-5; D perhaps matches TRBD1 (5 bases). The ends were cut back, 5 bases at V and 0 bases at J, with 12 bases in the middle. Germline V lookup: CDR1 SGHDT, CDR2 YYEEEE. The CDR3 spans 15 residues. CDR3 DNA: TGTGCCAGCAGGGAGGGACCTAATAGCAATCAGCCCCAGCATTTT. Encoded protein: CASREGPNSNQPQHF.

The chain has TRBV7-9 and TRBJ1-5; unclear D gene. The V gene's germline CDR1 is SEHNR and CDR2 FQNEAQ (reference sequence). This CDR3 region has 12 residues. V dropped 1 base and J dropped 8 bases, with 6 bases sitting between them. The CDR3 DNA sequence: TGTGCCAGCAGCTTAGTAGGGAAGCCCCAGCATTTT. This gives the protein CASSLVGKPQHF. Full variable domain (remainder filled in from reference TRBV7-9 and TRBJ1-5): DTGVSQNPRHKITKRGQNVTFRCDPISEHNRLYWYRQTLGQGPEFLTYFQNEAQLEKSRLLSDRFSAERPKGSFSTLEIQRTEQGDSAMYLCASSLVGKPQHFGDGTRLSIL.

This clonotype was found a few times. The CDR3 region has the DNA TGTGCCAGCAGCTCGACGTACGGACAGGGTGGGAATCAGCCCCAGCATTTT. Protein: CASSSTYGQGGNQPQHF. The gene calls are TRBV7-2 and TRBJ1-5, with 8 bases matching TRBD1. The germline V gene encodes CDR1 SGHTA and CDR2 FQGNSA. This CDR3 is built from 17 residues. The V and J ends lost 4 bases and 4 bases, in that order; junction bases with no gene match: 12.

This clonotype was seen many times. The V call is TRBV27, the J call TRBJ2-3, with 7 bases identical to TRBD1. The CDR3 spans 17 residues. Trimming removed 6 bases from V and 2 bases from J; junction bases left unmatched: 14. Germline values: CDR1 MNHEY, CDR2 SMNVEV (reference sequence). CDR3 sequence (DNA): TGTGCCAGCAGCACCCCGACAGGGCGCCCTAACACAGATACGCAGTATTTT. Encoded protein: CASSTPTGRPNTDTQYF.

This clonotype was counted a few times. The chain is built from TRBV12-3 or TRBV12-4 and TRBJ2-7; D might be TRBD1 (6 bases). This CDR3 contains 15 residues. Trimming stripped 5 bases from V and 1 base from J, with 15 bases between. In DNA form, the CDR3 reads TGTGCCAGCAGTCTAAGGGGGACGGCGTCCTACGAGCAGTACTTC. Translated, it gives CASSLRGTASYEQYF.

V and J are TRBV9 and TRBJ2-3; D is uncertain. Trimming pared 0 bases from V and 4 bases from J, leaving 12 bases between. Germline CDR1 reads SGDLS; CDR2 reads YYNGEE. The CDR3 consists of 15 residues. The DNA of the CDR3 is TGTGCCAGCAGCGTAGGGACGGGCTGGGCAGATACGCAGTATTTT. Amino acids: CASSVGTGWADTQYF.

This clonotype has at least ten counts. The chain has TRBV19 and TRBJ2-5; tentative D call: TRBD1 (6 bases). Germline-derived CDR1 and CDR2 are LNHDA and SQIVND (reference sequence). V was shortened by 4 bases and J by 2 bases, with 11 bases between the two germline ends. The CDR3 runs 14 residues. The CDR3 sequence is CASSRTARQETQYF. The CDR3, as DNA: TGTGCCAGTAGTAGGACAGCCCGGCAAGAGACCCAGTACTTC.

This clonotype was detected a few times. The chain uses TRBV6-1 and TRBJ1-2; 10 nucleotides line up with TRBD1. The V segment lost 6 bases and the J segment 8 bases; nucleotides outside the gene matches: 6. CDR3 size: 13 residues. CDR1 and CDR2 (germline): MNHNS, SASEGT. This CDR3 is CASRRGTGAGYTF. The CDR3 DNA is TGTGCCAGCAGACGAGGGACAGGGGCGGGCTACACCTTC.

The chain couples TRBV10-3 to TRBJ2-5; 8 bases map to TRBD2. Germline CDR1 ENHRY, CDR2 SYGVKD. The CDR3 spans 15 residues. Trimming removed 9 bases from V and 3 bases from J; junction bases left unmatched: 12. The CDR3 sequence is CAMSWGSGDKETQYF. The CDR3 nucleotides are TGTGCCATGTCGTGGGGTAGCGGGGATAAAGAGACCCAGTACTTC.

The V and J genes are TRBV7-9 and TRBJ2-5; D remains unclear. Trimming pared 5 bases from V and 4 bases from J, leaving 8 bases between. From germline, CDR1 is SEHNR and CDR2 FQNEAQ (reference sequence). CDR3 size: 12 residues. CDR3: CASSALGETQYF. Written as DNA, the CDR3 is TGTGCCAGCAGCGCCCTGGGAGAGACCCAGTACTTC.

J is TRBJ1-1 and V is TRBV19; unclear D gene. V lost 5 bases and J 1 base, leaving 8 bases between the germline ends. The V gene's germline CDR1 is LNHDA and CDR2 SQIVND (reference sequence). The length of the CDR3 is 13 residues. The CDR3 region is CASSGRKNTEAFF. DNA of the CDR3: TGTGCCAGTAGTGGCAGAAAGAACACTGAAGCTTTCTTT.

Ten or more counts support this clonotype. CDR3 DNA: TGCGCCAGCAGCTTGGAAAGGGTCTACGAGCAGTACTTC. As protein: CASSLERVYEQYF. J is TRBJ2-7 and V is TRBV5-1, with D hard to call. This CDR3 spans 13 amino acids. The ends were cut back, 0 bases at V and 3 bases at J, with 7 bases in the middle. Germline lookup yields CDR1 SGHRS and CDR2 YFSETQ.

This clonotype was seen a few times. The rearrangement joins TRBV6-1 to TRBJ2-6, with unresolved D. Looked up from germline, CDR1 is MNHNS and CDR2 is SASEGT. Trimming removed 2 bases at V and 0 bases at J, with 5 bases between. The CDR3 consists of 15 residues. The CDR3 loop is CASSERASGANVLTF. CDR3 nucleotides: TGTGCCAGCAGTGAAAGGGCCTCTGGGGCCAACGTCCTGACTTTC.

This clonotype has a handful of counts. The V and J genes are TRBV6-2 or TRBV6-3 and TRBJ2-7; possibly TRBD1 for D (6 bases). CDR1 MNHEY and CDR2 SVGEGT come from the germline V gene. Trimming pared 4 bases from V and 4 bases from J, leaving 11 bases between. This CDR3 comprises 13 residues. In nucleotides, the CDR3 is TGTGCCAGCAGTTGGGGGCGGTCTTACGAGCAGTACTTC. Amino acid sequence: CASSWGRSYEQYF.

The chain has TRBV20-1 and TRBJ1-1; D might be TRBD1 (6 bases). Per germline, CDR1 DFQATT and CDR2 SNEGSKA (reference sequence). The V end was cut by 0 bases, the J end by 2 bases, with 16 bases between. This CDR3 region has 16 residues. This CDR3 reads CSARDGVRGSNTEAFF. Written as DNA, the CDR3 is TGCAGTGCTAGAGATGGGGTTAGGGGGTCCAACACTGAAGCTTTCTTT.

The table lists this clonotype with a few counts. The genes are TRBV6-1 and TRBJ1-6; 11 nucleotides line up with TRBD1. Germline V lookup: CDR1 MNHNS, CDR2 SASEGT. This CDR3 spans 14 amino acids. V shed 5 bases and J 8 bases; nucleotides not matched to a gene: 2. CDR3 in DNA: TGTGCCAGCAGTCGGACAGGGGGCGATTCACCCCTCCACTTT. Amino acid sequence: CASSRTGGDSPLHF.

This clonotype was found a few times. The J gene is TRBJ2-7, the V gene TRBV4-3, with a tentative D call TRBD2 (5 bases). Germline values: CDR1 LGHNA, CDR2 YSLEER. The CDR3 loop spans 14 amino acids. V lost 1 base and J 3 bases, leaving 10 bases between the germline ends. The CDR3 loop is CASSQGLEGYEQYF. The CDR3 region has the DNA TGCGCCAGCAGCCAAGGACTCGAGGGCTACGAGCAGTACTTC.

The rearrangement links TRBV7-2 to TRBJ1-4; 7 nucleotides match TRBD1. Trimming removed 6 bases from V and 4 bases from J; junction bases left unmatched: 5. The CDR3 runs 14 residues. The germline V gene encodes CDR1 SGHTA and CDR2 FQGNSA. CDR3 nucleotides: TGTGCCAGCAGTTGGGACAGACTTAATGAAAAACTGTTTTTT. Protein sequence: CASSWDRLNEKLFF.

The chain recombines TRBV4-2 with TRBJ1-2, with 7 bases fitting TRBD1. This CDR3 region has 13 residues. The V and J ends lost 3 bases and 7 bases, in that order; junction bases with no gene match: 5. Looked up from germline, CDR1 is LGHNA and CDR2 is YNFKEQ. The DNA of the CDR3 is TGTGCCAGCAGCCACGGGACAGCAAGTGGCTACACCTTC. Protein sequence: CASSHGTASGYTF.

This clonotype was detected only a few times. The chain combines TRBV15 with TRBJ2-5; the D is unclear. In germline, CDR1 is LNHNV, CDR2 YYDKDF (reference sequence). Trimming pared 5 bases from V and 1 base from J, leaving 8 bases between. The CDR3 totals 13 residues. CDR3 sequence reads: CATSQQIQETQYF. CDR3 nucleotides: TGTGCCACCAGCCAACAGATCCAAGAGACCCAGTACTTC.

The rearrangement joins TRBV7-2 to TRBJ1-2, with 7 nucleotides matching TRBD1. From germline, CDR1 is SGHTA and CDR2 FQGNSA. The V and J ends lost 3 bases and 0 bases, in that order; junction bases with no gene match: 7. CDR3 length: 16 amino acids. The CDR3 loop is CASSLGTALANYGYTF. In DNA, the CDR3 is TGTGCCAGCAGCTTGGGGACAGCTCTAGCTAACTATGGCTACACCTTC.